In this sample, the clone carrying this T cell receptor beta chain turned up a few times. The antigen remains undetermined. Germline CDR1 SGHTA, CDR2 FQGTGA. The CDR3 is 16 amino acids. V lost 5 bases and J lost 3, with 18 bases in between. The data originate from a study of T-cell reconstitution after alpha-beta-depleted transplantation in children. Study-wide results and limits: T-cell counts and diversity were attributed mostly to newly produced T cells one year after transplant. Some patients owed their high day-60 TCRbeta diversity to surviving recipient T cells and thymic progenitors. Expanded graft clones, several hundred of them, were reportedly the source of alpha-beta T cells about two months after transplant.

It was with unique molecular identifiers that the TCRbeta library was prepared. MiXCR, run by TCRdb on the PCR reads, gives a single entry per CDR3 protein. The sample contains hundreds of thousands of distinct CDR3 sequences, approximately 13% of which appear only once. The specimen comprised PBMCs, mostly from graft donor cells, sampled 360 days after TCRalphabeta/CD19-depleted stem cell transplant. This sequence joins TRBV7-3 and TRBJ2-3; a possible D gene is TRBD1 (5 bases). The receptor was derived from a male patient under 18 who had a stem cell transplant for acute myeloid leukemia, so the T cells may come from the graft donor. The CDR3 DNA sequence: TGTGCCAGCAGCAGAGGAAAGGGGATTGGAACAGATACGCAGTATTTT. It specifies CASSRGKGIGTDTQYF.